The T cell receptor beta chain described here comes from a study of blood T cell repertoires in COVID-19. Study processing details: From reference gene primer amplification, estimates of nucleated cell counts were derived. TCRdb's table, derived via immunoSEQ multiplex PCR, lists solely in-frame clones and lacks some. D and trimming were read from the DNA, whereas the V and J calls and clone size are those reported in that table. Of approximately 200,000 clones listed, approximately 91% are singletons. The clonotype was recovered from a man between 65 and 85 years old with active or convalescent COVID-19. Sequenced material: peripheral blood.

The CDR3 loop reads CASSIHSYEQYF. As DNA, the CDR3 is TGTGCCAGCAGCATCCACTCCTACGAGCAGTACTTC. This sequence joins TRBV5-4 and TRBJ2-7; D is unresolved. Trimming removed 4 bases from V and 0 bases from J, with 5 bases in between. Germline CDR1 and CDR2: SGHNT and YYREEE (reference sequence). This CDR3 is 12 amino acids long. Looking up the rest from reference TRBV5-4 and TRBJ2-7 gives the full variable domain: ETGVTQSPTHLIKTRGQQVTLRCSSQSGHNTVSWYQQALGQGPQFIFQYYREEENGRGNFPPRFSGLQFPNYSSELNVNALELDDSALYLCASSIHSYEQYFGPGTRLTVT.